This T cell receptor beta chain stems from a study of cytomegalovirus exposure and HLA in healthy donors. Looking at the study overall: An earlier analysis identified 95 million to 120 million unique TCR beta sequences in about 190 million T cells. Overall study findings and caveats: Accurate HLA-A and HLA-B prediction from TCR beta sequences was reported for most subjects. TCR sequences were mostly rare, though some public TCRs occurred in many donors.

In the case of this clone: Its target is unknown.

The CDR3 loop spans 13 amino acids. Unmatched junction bases numbered 3, after V lost 0 bases and J lost 7 bases. Germline lookup yields CDR1 SGHRS and CDR2 YFSETQ. PCR was performed using 60 Vbeta and 13 Jbeta primers. Original methodology: Later, tens of millions of unique TCR beta chains were counted in an analysis, and about 12 million of them were shared. Method: immunoSEQ multiplex PCR; TCRdb's copy keeps in-frame clones and lacks some. V, J and clone size derive from that table, while D and trimming were established from the DNA sequence. The sample totals 100,000 to 150,000 clones. The specimen sequenced was PBMCs. The V and J genes are TRBV5-1 and TRBJ1-1; 7 bases are shared with TRBD1. This TCR derives from a man aged 35 to 55 in good health and CMV-seronegative. DNA for the CDR3: TGCGCCAGCAGCTTGGCGACAGGGAGTGAAGCTTTCTTT. This encodes CASSLATGSEAFF.